This T cell receptor (beta chain) comes out of a study of blood T cell repertoires in COVID-19 (TCRdb year 2020). The study in broad terms: Samples covering the acute and convalescent phases of COVID-19 were provided by collaborators in the United States, Italy and Spain. The prospective study material was composed of cDNA or gDNA derived from T cells, B-cell-depleted T cells, or PBMCs. Deeply sampled blood TCRbeta repertoires from subjects exposed to, actively infected with, or recovered from COVID-19 were included in the dataset. A freely available public database, intended as a resource for researchers studying the immune response to SARS-CoV-2, is where the repertoires were released. The samples were drawn from two sources: the first 160 participants of the ongoing ImmuneRACE study, and 1,200 or so subjects contributed by 6 global collaborators. A de-identified subject ID, COVID-19 status, age in years and sex were almost always included in the sample metadata. Where available, HLA class I and class II types were obtained from metadata supplied by the sample provider rather than from assay-based typing. General findings and caveats noted by the study authors: The amount of clinical and demographic metadata varied by source and participant and was provided uncurated.

TCRbeta CDR3 regions were amplified from genomic DNA using the immunoSEQ Assay, a bias-controlled multiplex PCR. The paper's processing steps were these. Within the assay, amplification of reference gene primers was used to estimate how many nucleated cells each sample contained. To quantify the absolute abundance of each unique TCRbeta CDR3 rearrangement, sequence reads were collapsed and filtered. For each sample, productive Simpson clonality was calculated as the square root of Simpson's diversity index across productive rearrangements. The source is immuneACCESS, and TCRdb retained only in-frame sequences with V and J called. Part of the clones is not carried over; for the studies checked, unresolved V genes explain less than half of this, and the remainder is unexplained. The DNA was the basis for D and trimming; V, J and clone size are from that table. This sample lists 35,000 to 45,000 clones; approximately 86% were detected once. Clones ranked in the top ten supply roughly 5.7% of the sample.

This clone was observed a single time. Its target antigen remains unknown. No base quality information exists; no much larger clone differs at one position. CDR1 and CDR2 were assigned from the germline V gene as SGHAT and FQNNGV. The CDR3 sequence holds 11 residues, the cysteine and phenylalanine included. Only the CDR3 DNA is retained, 33 bases long and in frame from the first base. The germline ends are 2 bases apart after V is trimmed by 2 bases and J by 4 bases. Each collaborating institution followed its own protocols to collect whole blood in K2EDTA tubes. Collaborator samples were shipped for TCRbeta analysis as frozen whole blood, isolated PBMCs, or DNA extracted from either sample type.

Sequenced input: peripheral blood. The clonotype comes from a man aged 50 or older with active COVID-19. The rearranged segments are TRBV11-2 and TRBJ1-2; the D segment cannot be called with confidence. At the DNA level, the sequence is TGTGCCAGCAGCTTACTCTATGGCTACACCTTC. Translated, it reads CASSLLYGYTF.